A selection of T cell receptor beta chains follows, all from one sample in a study of T cell repertoires in cytomegalovirus infection. MiXCR was run by TCRdb on the reads, yielding one entry per CDR3 protein. The sample includes 480,000 or so distinct CDR3 sequences, approximately 10% of them seen just once. Sequenced: PBMCs. The origin of the receptors is a human donor in good health (CMV status not recorded). Some clones in this sample may be carry-over from other donors' samples. The CDR3 runs from the conserved cysteine through the conserved F or W. D genes are given only for firm matches. Some rows mark clone size as missing; the rest say once, few, many or name a class of expanded clone.

V	D	J	size	length	CDR3	DNA
TRBV12-3/TRBV12-4	NA	TRBJ1-1	NA	15	CASSLEARLNTEAFF	TGTGCCAGCAGTTTAGAGGCCCGCTTGAACACTGAAGCTTTCTTT
TRBV5-6	TRBD1	TRBJ2-7	many	13	CASSAGTGYEQYF	TGTGCCAGCAGCGCCGGGACAGGCTACGAGCAGTACTTC
TRBV10-2	NA	TRBJ1-2	many	15	CANLTRKGAGYGYTF	TGCGCCAACTTGACAAGAAAAGGGGCCGGGTATGGCTACACCTTC
TRBV19	TRBD1	TRBJ1-2	NA	13	CASTPGTAYGYTF	TGTGCCAGTACCCCCGGGACAGCTTATGGCTACACCTTC
TRBV7-9	NA	TRBJ2-5	few	14	CASSLARTQETQYF	TGTGCCAGCAGCTTAGCGCGGACACAAGAGACCCAGTACTTC
TRBV19	NA	TRBJ1-5	many	13	CASSGGGGQPQHF	TGTGCCAGTAGTGGAGGGGGAGGACAGCCCCAGCATTTT
TRBV11-1	NA	TRBJ2-2	few	15	CASSLDRVDTGELFF	TGTGCCAGCAGCTTAGACAGGGTAGATACCGGGGAGCTGTTTTTT
TRBV14	TRBD2	TRBJ2-1	many	15	CASSQDGLAVNEQFF	TGTGCCAGCAGCCAAGATGGTCTAGCGGTCAATGAGCAGTTCTTC
TRBV7-6	TRBD1	TRBJ2-3	NA	17	CASSPRLGQGVTDTQYF	TGTGCCAGCAGCCCACGTCTGGGACAGGGAGTAACAGATACGCAGTATTTT
TRBV2	TRBD2	TRBJ2-1	many	12	CASSALLAEQFF	TGTGCCAGCAGTGCGTTACTAGCGGAGCAGTTCTTC
TRBV9	NA	TRBJ2-5	NA	16	CASSASASGYEETQYF	TGTGCCAGCAGCGCCAGTGCCAGCGGGTATGAAGAGACCCAGTACTTC
TRBV7-8	NA	TRBJ1-5	many	14	CASSRDGYNQPQHF	TGTGCCAGCAGCCGAGACGGCTACAATCAGCCCCAGCATTTT
TRBV7-2	TRBD1	TRBJ2-7	many	16	CASSLGVKDRGYEQYF	TGTGCCAGCAGCTTAGGGGTTAAGGACAGGGGGTACGAGCAGTACTTC
TRBV28	TRBD1	TRBJ2-5	many	15	CASSSVQGARETQYF	TGTGCCAGCAGTTCCGTACAGGGGGCGCGAGAGACCCAGTACTTC
TRBV9	TRBD1	TRBJ1-2	few	18	CASSAFRRLDRGYYGYTF	TGTGCCAGCAGCGCTTTTAGAAGACTGGACAGGGGATACTATGGCTACACCTTC
TRBV13	NA	TRBJ1-1	NA	14	CASSLRDLGTEAFF	TGTGCCAGCAGCCTTAGGGATCTGGGGACTGAAGCTTTCTTT
TRBV5-4	NA	TRBJ2-1	many	17	CASSLTLVGGRGNEQFF	TGTGCCAGCAGCTTGACCCTTGTGGGAGGCAGGGGCAATGAGCAGTTCTTC
TRBV10-3	NA	TRBJ1-1	many	11	CAIRSSTEAFF	TGTGCCATCAGGTCGTCGACTGAAGCTTTCTTT
TRBV28	TRBD1	TRBJ1-2	many	15	CASSSAGGGSYGYTF	TGTGCCAGCAGTTCTGCAGGGGGCGGGAGCTATGGCTACACCTTC
TRBV4-2	NA	TRBJ2-7	many	17	CASSQGILAQSSYEQYF	TGTGCCAGCAGCCAGGGGATCCTAGCGCAGAGCTCCTACGAGCAGTACTTC
TRBV7-3	TRBD1	TRBJ2-2	many	16	CASSGDGQGSTGELFF	TGTGCCAGCAGCGGTGATGGACAGGGAAGCACCGGGGAGCTGTTTTTT
TRBV3-1	NA	TRBJ1-3	NA	15	CASSPMGVSGNTIYF	TGTGCCAGCAGCCCTATGGGAGTTTCTGGAAACACCATATATTTT
TRBV5-4	NA	TRBJ1-1	few	15	CASSLGVLGNTEAFF	TGTGCCAGCAGCTTGGGAGTCTTGGGGAACACTGAAGCTTTCTTT
TRBV27	NA	TRBJ1-1	NA	14	CASRPSGGGTEAFF	TGTGCCAGCAGACCGTCGGGGGGGGGCACTGAAGCTTTCTTT
TRBV24-1	TRBD1	TRBJ2-5	many	15	CATSDPGQLQETQYF	TGTGCCACCAGTGATCCGGGACAGCTTCAAGAGACCCAGTACTTC
TRBV19	TRBD2	TRBJ2-3	many	15	CASSASGTSTDTQYF	TGTGCCAGTAGTGCTAGCGGCACTAGCACAGATACGCAGTATTTT
TRBV20-1	NA	TRBJ2-1	few	14	CSARTLDSYNEQFF	TGCAGTGCTAGAACCTTGGACTCTTACAATGAGCAGTTCTTC
TRBV24-1	TRBD2	TRBJ2-2	many	17	CATSDPGLAGLTGELFF	TGTGCCACCAGTGACCCTGGACTAGCGGGGCTCACCGGGGAGCTGTTTTTT
TRBV12-3/TRBV12-4	NA	TRBJ1-2	NA	13	CASSFGAIYGYTF	TGTGCCAGCAGTTTTGGAGCCATCTATGGCTACACCTTC
TRBV7-2	TRBD2	TRBJ2-7	many	15	CASSLVLAGVYEQYF	TGTGCCAGCAGCTTAGTACTAGCGGGTGTTTACGAGCAGTACTTC
TRBV7-2	NA	TRBJ1-5	many	14	CASSGRYSNQPQHF	TGTGCCAGCAGCGGCAGGTATAGCAATCAGCCCCAGCATTTT
TRBV5-6	NA	TRBJ2-7	many	17	CASSLAFKRLGFDEQYF	TGTGCCAGCAGCTTGGCCTTTAAAAGACTCGGGTTCGACGAGCAGTACTTC
TRBV2	NA	TRBJ1-5	few	14	CASTTGKSNQPQHF	TGTGCCAGCACTACAGGGAAAAGCAATCAGCCCCAGCATTTT
TRBV7-3	TRBD2	TRBJ2-5	many	16	CASSFGLAGFQETQYF	TGTGCCAGCAGCTTCGGACTAGCGGGCTTCCAAGAGACCCAGTACTTC